The 11 T cell receptor beta chains presented below share a single source sample, sequenced in a study of response to subunit inactivated influenza vaccine. Via MiXCR, TCRdb re-called the RT-PCR reads, giving one row per CDR3 protein. The data hold about 240,000 distinct CDR3 sequences, with 9% to 15% observed a single time. The sequencing here drew on non-naive T cells sorted from PBMCs, taken approximately 15 days before vaccination. Receptors originate from a man aged 50 to 59 who received an inactivated influenza vaccine.

This clonotype was detected ten times or more. This rearrangement joins TRBV4-1 to TRBJ1-4; no clear D gene. V was cut by 1 base and J by 12 bases, with 12 bases left in between. Germline-derived CDR1 and CDR2 are MGHRA and YSYEKL. The CDR3 loop spans 13 amino acids. CDR3 in amino acids: CASSQGTYSELFF. DNA for the CDR3: TGCGCCAGCAGCCAAGGGACCTATTCGGAACTGTTTTTT.

This clonotype was observed a few times. The CDR3 DNA is TGTGCCAGCAAGGACAGCCATAATTCACCCCTCCACTTT. It specifies CASKDSHNSPLHF. The chain combines TRBV12-3 or TRBV12-4 with TRBJ1-6; tentative D call: TRBD1 (6 bases). This CDR3 comprises 13 residues. V was pared by 7 bases and J by 5 bases, with 9 bases between.

The V and J genes are TRBV20-1 and TRBJ1-1; D remains ambiguous. Germline CDR1 and CDR2: DFQATT and SNEGSKA (reference sequence). The ends were cut back, 3 bases at V and 1 base at J, with 12 bases in the middle. The CDR3 has 14 amino acids. The DNA for the CDR3 is TGCAGTGCTAGGAGGGCCGCCGGGAACACTGAAGCTTTCTTT. This translates into CSARRAAGNTEAFF.

This clonotype is labeled medium-sized (0.01 to 0.1%). The V gene is TRBV12-3 or TRBV12-4, the J gene TRBJ2-3; the D is unclear. This CDR3 comprises 11 residues. V was pared by 0 bases and J by 5 bases, with 0 bases between. CDR3 in DNA: TGTGCCAGCAGTTTAGCAGATACGCAGTATTTT. Its translation: CASSLADTQYF.

This clonotype was found a few times. The rearrangement uses TRBV4-3 and TRBJ2-5; 14 nucleotides line up with TRBD2. The V gene end was trimmed by 4 bases and the J gene end by 2 bases; junction bases not matched to a gene: 9. The CDR3 covers 18 residues. In germline, CDR1 is LGHNA, CDR2 YSLEER. CDR3 bases: TGCGCCAGCAGCCCCCGACTAGCGGGGGGGCCGGGTCAAGAGACCCAGTACTTC. Its protein is CASSPRLAGGPGQETQYF.

This clonotype was picked up many times. This chain uses TRBV4-2 with TRBJ1-5; possible D gene TRBD1, 5 bases. Germline CDR1 is LGHNA and CDR2 is YNFKEQ. This CDR3 is 15 amino acids long. Trimming shortened V by 1 base and J by 6 bases, and 13 bases separated the two germline ends. This CDR3 is CASSQASAGRQPQHF. Written as DNA, the CDR3 is TGTGCCAGCAGCCAAGCTTCGGCAGGGCGTCAGCCCCAGCATTTT.

This chain uses TRBV20-1 with TRBJ1-4; 7 nucleotides align to TRBD1. Germline assignment: CDR1 DFQATT and CDR2 SNEGSKA (reference sequence). Unmatched junction bases numbered 13, after V lost 1 base and J lost 8 bases. The CDR3 totals 16 residues. The CDR3 nucleotides are TGCAGTGCTAGAGCCCCGACAGGGAATATGCGGGAAAAACTGTTTTTT. Protein: CSARAPTGNMREKLFF.

This clonotype was detected ten times or more. V gene TRBV20-1 combines with J gene TRBJ2-1, with TRBD2 identical over 9 bases. The CDR3 contains 15 residues. Germline CDR1 reads DFQATT; CDR2 reads SNEGSKA (reference sequence). Trimming at V came to 3 bases and at J to 3 bases, leaving 6 bases not matched to a gene. The chain's CDR3 is CSARPTSGFYNEQFF. CDR3 DNA sequence: TGCAGTGCTAGGCCGACTAGCGGATTCTACAATGAGCAGTTCTTC.

The sample holds many counts of this clonotype. CDR3 bases: TGCGCCAGCAGCTCGACTAGCGATTACGAGCAGTACTTC. Translating gives CASSSTSDYEQYF. V gene TRBV5-1 combines with J gene TRBJ2-7; 8 bases agree with TRBD2. This CDR3 contains 13 residues. The germline CDR1 and CDR2 sequences are SGHRS and YFSETQ. V lost 3 bases to trimming and J lost 4 bases; unmatched junction nucleotides: 3.

There are a few counts of this clonotype. V gene TRBV4-3 combines with J gene TRBJ2-7; 10 nucleotides match TRBD2. The CDR3 contains 16 residues. In germline, CDR1 is LGHNA, CDR2 YSLEER. J gave up 5 bases and V 0 bases, and 7 bases lay outside the gene matches. The DNA for the CDR3 is TGCGCCAGCAGCCAAGATCGAGCGGGAGGGATCGACGAGCAGTACTTC. Protein product: CASSQDRAGGIDEQYF.

The chain carries TRBV6-2 or TRBV6-3 and TRBJ2-1, with 15 bases matching TRBD2. The CDR3 loop spans 19 amino acids. J gave up 7 bases and V 5 bases, and 15 bases lay outside the gene matches. Germline CDR1 reads MNHEY; CDR2 reads SVGEGT. The CDR3: CASSSERPGLAGGRNEQFF. The CDR3 DNA is TGTGCCAGCAGTAGCGAACGACCGGGACTAGCGGGAGGACGGAATGAGCAGTTCTTC.